This T cell receptor beta chain was recovered during a study of blood T cell repertoires in COVID-19. At the level of the study: There were acute and convalescent COVID-19 samples, and they came from the United States, Italy and Spain. In each case, the material was cDNA or gDNA derived from T cells, B-cell-depleted T cells, or PBMCs.

This table comes from immunoSEQ multiplex PCR, and its TCRdb copy is limited to in-frame clones, with some not included. The sample consists of about 140,000 clones, less than 90% of them appearing once. In germline, CDR1 is MNHEY, CDR2 SMNVEV (reference sequence). V dropped 7 bases and J dropped 2 bases, with 20 bases sitting between them. The CDR3 consists of 16 residues. Seattle patient enrollment occurred during active infection, with longitudinal follow-up thereafter. The rearrangement uses TRBV27 and TRBJ1-1; maybe TRBD1 (5 bases). The specimen was peripheral blood. The sequence derives from a man under 40 with COVID-19, enrolled during active disease. The CDR3 bases are TGTGCCAGCACCACCCAATCCGTCCAGGGAAACACTGAAGCTTTCTTT. This encodes CASTTQSVQGNTEAFF.